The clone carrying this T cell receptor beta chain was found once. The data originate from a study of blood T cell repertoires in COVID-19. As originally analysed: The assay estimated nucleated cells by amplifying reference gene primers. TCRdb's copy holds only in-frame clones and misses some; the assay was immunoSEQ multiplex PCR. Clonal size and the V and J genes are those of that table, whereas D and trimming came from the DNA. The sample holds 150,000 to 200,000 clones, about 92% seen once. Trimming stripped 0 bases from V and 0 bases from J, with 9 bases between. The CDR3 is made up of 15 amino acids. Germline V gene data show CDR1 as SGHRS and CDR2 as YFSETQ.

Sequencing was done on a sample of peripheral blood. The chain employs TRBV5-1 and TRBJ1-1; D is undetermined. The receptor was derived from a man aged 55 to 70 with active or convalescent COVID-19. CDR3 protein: CASSLVSGMNTEAFF. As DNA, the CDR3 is TGCGCCAGCAGCTTGGTCTCCGGTATGAACACTGAAGCTTTCTTT.